Listed here are 8 T cell receptor beta chains from one sample, sequenced in a study of shared clonotypes between healthy human individuals (dated by TCRdb to about 2020). Libraries were constructed by the immunoSEQ multiplex PCR assay. The table comes from immuneACCESS by way of TCRdb, which keeps in-frame sequences with V and J called. Part of the clones is missing from these tables; in studies checked, under half for an unresolved V gene and the rest for unknown reasons. This sample has about 2.1 million clones in its table, and roughly 91% of those were observed once. The biggest ten clones account for more than 1.5% of the sample. CD8 naive samples consisted of CD45RO-negative cells that were positively selected for CCR7, yielding a CD45RA+CCR7+ population without TemRA cells. Sequencing was performed on naive CD8+ T cells from PBMCs. The cell subset or site label of this sample denotes: CD45RA+CCR7+. These receptors were obtained from a man between 18 and 35 years old in good health. Some clones in this sample may be carry-over from other donors' samples.

The chain is built from TRBV9 and TRBJ2-1; TRBD1 agrees at 7 bases. J lost 6 bases, V lost 0 bases, and 6 bases had no gene match. CDR3 length equals 15 residues. Germline V gene data show CDR1 as SGDLS and CDR2 as YYNGEE. CDR3 DNA: TGTGCCAGCAGCGTAGCGACCGAGGGGGCCAATGAGCAGTTCTTC. Its translation: CASSVATEGANEQFF.

Concerning this clone: The same CDR3 can be traced to other DNA sequences in this sample. The chain combines TRBV27 with TRBJ2-1, with D hard to call. The CDR3 contains 12 residues. The ends were cut back, 3 bases at V and 4 bases at J, with 4 bases in the middle. Germline-derived CDR1 and CDR2 are MNHEY and SMNVEV (reference sequence). CDR3: CASSFGYNEQFF. The CDR3 bases are TGTGCCAGCAGTTTCGGGTACAATGAGCAGTTCTTC.

The chain carries TRBV6-5 and TRBJ2-7; D could derive from TRBD1 or TRBD2 (5 bases each). The V gene lost 5 bases and the J gene lost 6 bases, with 11 bases spanning the gap. Germline V gene data show CDR1 as MNHEY and CDR2 as SVGAGI. There are 12 residues in the CDR3. CDR3 in amino acids: CASSGGDLEQYF. For the CDR3, the DNA is TGTGCCAGCAGTGGGGGAGACCTCGAGCAGTACTTC.

This chain joins TRBV4-3 and TRBJ2-4; perhaps TRBD2 as D (5 bases). V was clipped by 1 base and J by 7 bases, with 11 bases between them. Per germline, CDR1 LGHNA and CDR2 YSLEER. The CDR3 covers 14 residues. CDR3 sequence reads: CASSQAEVPNIQYF. CDR3 in DNA: TGCGCCAGCAGCCAAGCGGAGGTACCCAACATTCAGTACTTC.

This chain connects TRBV28 to TRBJ2-5; perhaps TRBD2 as D (5 bases). The length of the CDR3 is 18 residues. The germline V gene has CDR1 MDHEN and CDR2 SYDVKM. Deletions cut 2 bases from V and 4 bases from J, with 23 bases between. The CDR3 DNA follows: TGTGCCAGCAGTTTACTCTCCTACACCGGGAAAGAGGGAGAGACCCAGTACTTC. Protein sequence: CASSLLSYTGKEGETQYF.

The rearrangement uses TRBV9 and TRBJ1-2; the match to TRBD1 covers 8 bases. The germline V gene has CDR1 SGDLS and CDR2 YYNGEE. This CDR3 has 16 residues. The junction had 11 bases not matched to a gene; V was cut back by 3 bases and J by 4 bases. The CDR3 loop is CASSGRQGAAIYGYTF. CDR3 sequence (DNA): TGTGCCAGCAGCGGTCGGCAGGGGGCCGCGATCTATGGCTACACCTTC.

On this clone itself: Other DNA sequences in this sample translate to the same CDR3. This rearrangement joins TRBV6-5 to TRBJ2-7; D remains unclear. The V end lost 2 bases, the J end lost 4 bases, and 9 bases lay between the germline ends. CDR1 and CDR2 from the germline V gene are MNHEY and SVGAGI. This CDR3 has 13 residues. The CDR3 coding sequence is TGTGCCAGCAGTTACGATGTCGCTTACGAGCAGTACTTC. Translated: CASSYDVAYEQYF.

This clone has only a few counts. The V gene is TRBV7-9, the J gene TRBJ1-5, with a possible D match to TRBD1 (5 bases). This CDR3 has 14 amino acids. The V end was cut by 5 bases, the J end by 6 bases, with 14 bases between. Germline V gene sequence: CDR1 SEHNR, CDR2 FQNEAQ (reference sequence). The CDR3 reads CASSPGDLGQPQHF. For the CDR3, the DNA is TGTGCCAGCAGCCCTGGGGACTTGGGTCAGCCCCAGCATTTT.